Below, 27 T cell receptor beta chains from the same sample are listed, as sequenced in a study of blood T cell repertoires in COVID-19. Clones were sequenced by immunoSEQ multiplex PCR, and TCRdb holds only the in-frame ones, with some missing. The data show under 350,000 clones, roughly 85% seen once. The sequenced material came from peripheral blood. The origin of the receptors is a woman aged 45-65 years who had recovered from COVID-19.

This clone was counted only a few times. The chain couples TRBV2 to TRBJ2-6; TRBD1 might be the D (6 bases). The CDR3 has 16 amino acids. Germline CDR1 is SNHLY and CDR2 is FYNNEI. Trimming stripped 6 bases from V and 2 bases from J, with 14 bases between. The CDR3 sequence: CASRGGAGTGANVLTF. CDR3 coding DNA: TGTGCCAGCAGAGGGGGAGCAGGGACTGGGGCCAACGTCCTGACTTTC. The whole variable domain, filled in from reference TRBV2 and TRBJ2-6, reads EPEVTQTPSHQVTQMGQEVILRCVPISNHLYFYWYRQILGQKVEFLVSFYNNEISEKSEIFDDQFSVERPDGSNFTLKIRSTKLEDSAMYFCASRGGAGTGANVLTFGAGSRLTVL.

The chain is built from TRBV24-1 and TRBJ2-2; D is possibly TRBD1 (5 bases). This CDR3 comprises 14 residues. V lost 0 bases and J 6 bases, leaving 7 bases between the germline ends. Germline V gives CDR1 KGHDR, CDR2 SFDVKD. The CDR3 region is CATSDLQGSGELFF. The CDR3 region has the DNA TGTGCCACCAGTGATTTGCAGGGCTCCGGGGAGCTGTTTTTT.

The chain is built from TRBV20-1 and TRBJ1-6; D remains ambiguous. Germline CDR1 and CDR2: DFQATT and SNEGSKA (reference sequence). The CDR3 spans 13 residues. With 3 bases removed from V and 7 bases from J, the gap between germline ends came to 10 bases. The CDR3 nucleotides are TGCAGTGCTAGTACAACGAGGAATTCACCCCTCCACTTT. Translating gives CSASTTRNSPLHF.

The V gene is TRBV10-3, the J gene TRBJ2-2; 7 bases line up with TRBD1. V gave up 6 bases and J gave up 3 bases; unmatched junction bases: 7. The CDR3 is 15 amino acids. CDR1 ENHRY and CDR2 SYGVKD come from the germline V gene. This chain's CDR3 is CAIRNDRVDTGELFF. In DNA, the CDR3 is TGTGCCATCAGGAATGACAGGGTCGACACCGGGGAGCTGTTTTTT.

The chain joins TRBV4-3 to TRBJ1-2; TRBD1 agrees at 7 bases. The germline gives CDR1 LGHNA, CDR2 YSLEER. CDR3 size: 15 residues. With V trimmed by 1 base and J by 7 bases, 9 bases remained unmatched. This CDR3 is CASSQAADRDSGYTF. The CDR3 coding sequence is TGCGCCAGCAGCCAAGCCGCAGACAGGGATAGTGGCTACACCTTC.

CDR3 region: CASSPYFLSTDTQYF. Here the CDR3 DNA reads TGTGCCAGTAGTCCCTACTTCCTTAGCACAGATACGCAGTATTTT. The chain joins TRBV19 to TRBJ2-3, with no clear D. The CDR3 is 15 residues long. The V gene's germline CDR1 is LNHDA and CDR2 SQIVND (reference sequence). V lost 5 bases and J 0 bases, leaving 12 bases between the germline ends.

The chain couples TRBV4-3 to TRBJ2-3; the D is unclear. This CDR3 has 12 amino acids. Per the germline V gene, CDR1 is LGHNA and CDR2 is YSLEER. Deletions cut 4 bases from V and 1 base from J, with 3 bases between. CDR3 DNA sequence: TGCGCCAGCAGCCGAGGCACAGATACGCAGTATTTT. Encoded protein: CASSRGTDTQYF.

The chain couples TRBV12-3 or TRBV12-4 to TRBJ2-2; D is unresolved. There are 12 residues in the CDR3. Trimming removed 6 bases from V and 10 bases from J, with 12 bases in between. The DNA for the CDR3 is TGTGCCAGCAGCTTATTAACAAAGGAGCTGTTTTTT. Translated: CASSLLTKELFF.

The table lists this clone with a count of one. This specimen includes other DNA sequences encoding the same CDR3. The chain carries TRBV24-1 and TRBJ2-3, with no clear D. Germline values: CDR1 KGHDR, CDR2 SFDVKD. Trimming removed 0 bases from V and 4 bases from J, with 7 bases in between. CDR3 length: 14 residues. The CDR3: CATSDLSRSDTQYF. The CDR3 DNA reads TGTGCCACCAGTGATTTGAGTAGATCAGATACGCAGTATTTT.

The gene calls are TRBV19 and TRBJ2-1; possible D gene TRBD1, 5 bases. V was trimmed by 7 bases and J by 0 bases, leaving 16 bases between them. CDR3 size: 16 residues. Germline loops: CDR1 LNHDA, CDR2 SQIVND (reference sequence). CDR3 in amino acids: CASNRAGQSSYNEQFF. DNA for the CDR3: TGTGCCAGTAACCGGGCAGGGCAGAGCTCCTACAATGAGCAGTTCTTC.

This chain connects TRBV7-2 to TRBJ1-2; D uncertain. V gave up 2 bases and J gave up 6 bases, with 16 bases separating them. The CDR3 contains 15 residues. CDR1 is SGHTA and CDR2 is FQGNSA in the germline V gene. The CDR3 here is CASSLQPSAENGYTF. The CDR3 DNA follows: TGTGCCAGCAGCTTACAACCCAGTGCTGAAAATGGCTACACCTTC.

The rearrangement links TRBV9 to TRBJ2-2, with D hard to call. The CDR3 length is 16 residues. The ends were cut back, 0 bases at V and 7 bases at J, with 16 bases in the middle. Germline assignment: CDR1 SGDLS and CDR2 YYNGEE. The CDR3 DNA is TGTGCCAGCAGCGTAGGGGTTTCGCTAGTGAACGGGGAGCTGTTTTTT. It codes for CASSVGVSLVNGELFF.

The chain couples TRBV7-2 to TRBJ1-4, with 7 bases that match TRBD1. The J segment lost 4 bases and the V segment lost 4 bases, leaving 6 bases of the junction unmatched. The CDR3 spans 15 residues. CDR1 is SGHTA, CDR2 FQGNSA, per germline. Here the CDR3 DNA reads TGTGCCAGCAGCTCGACGGGACAGTTTAATGAAAAACTGTTTTTT. Translating it yields CASSSTGQFNEKLFF.

The chain combines TRBV6-2 or TRBV6-3 with TRBJ2-7, with TRBD2 identical over 9 bases. Germline V gene sequence: CDR1 MNHEY, CDR2 SVGEGT. The trim removed 2 bases at V and 5 bases at J, leaving 4 bases unmatched. There are 14 residues in the CDR3. Written as DNA, the CDR3 is TGTGCCAGCAGTTACGACCTAGCGGGAAACGAGCAGTACTTC. Amino acids: CASSYDLAGNEQYF.

J is TRBJ1-5 and V is TRBV5-1; 10 bases line up with TRBD1. This CDR3 comprises 16 residues. CDR1 SGHRS and CDR2 YFSETQ come from the germline V gene. The J segment lost 2 bases and the V segment lost 0 bases, leaving 2 bases of the junction unmatched. DNA of the CDR3: TGCGCCAGCAGCTTGGGAGGGACAGGGGGCAATCAGCCCCAGCATTTT. It translates to CASSLGGTGGNQPQHF.

The chain is built from TRBV19 and TRBJ1-4, with TRBD1 identical over 9 bases. Germline V gives CDR1 LNHDA, CDR2 SQIVND (reference sequence). V trimming: 6 bases; J trimming: 0 bases; junction bases outside the gene matches: 11. There are 18 residues in the CDR3. CDR3 DNA sequence: TGTGCCAGTAGCCTTGGACAGGGGAGTTATGCAACTAATGAAAAACTGTTTTTT. Amino acid sequence: CASSLGQGSYATNEKLFF.

The rearrangement uses TRBV5-4 and TRBJ2-1; 7 bases line up with TRBD2. Germline trimming cut 2 bases from V and 12 bases from J; bases unmatched to any gene: 5. The CDR3 covers 12 residues. Looked up from germline, CDR1 is SGHNT and CDR2 is YYREEE (reference sequence). The CDR3 here is CASSFRTSRQFF. CDR3 in DNA: TGTGCCAGCAGCTTCCGGACTAGTAGGCAGTTCTTC.

The rearrangement joins TRBV18 to TRBJ2-1; 11 nucleotides line up with TRBD2. Germline lookup yields CDR1 KGHSH and CDR2 LQKENI. CDR3 size: 16 residues. J gave up 8 bases and V 0 bases, and 6 bases lay outside the gene matches. The CDR3 is CASSPPGTSGFHEQFF. The DNA of the CDR3 is TGTGCCAGCTCACCACCCGGGACTAGCGGTTTTCATGAGCAGTTCTTC.

This sequence joins TRBV11-2 and TRBJ1-5, with D possibly being TRBD1 (6 bases). Looked up from germline, CDR1 is SGHAT and CDR2 is FQNNGV. V lost 4 bases and J 5 bases, leaving 27 bases between the germline ends. CDR3 length equals 19 residues. The CDR3 loop reads CASSCQGGAREGRDQPQHF. In DNA, the CDR3 is TGTGCCAGCAGCTGTCAAGGGGGGGCTCGAGAAGGGAGGGATCAGCCCCAGCATTTT.

The V call is TRBV28, the J call TRBJ1-4, with a weak D call TRBD1 (6 bases). The V gene lost 6 bases and the J gene lost 3 bases, with 17 bases spanning the gap. This CDR3 region has 16 residues. The germline gives CDR1 MDHEN, CDR2 SYDVKM. The CDR3, as DNA: TGTGCCAGCAGCTATAAAACAGGGTTAGCTAATGAAAAACTGTTTTTT. Protein sequence: CASSYKTGLANEKLFF.

The chain uses TRBV28 and TRBJ1-2; D call uncertain. Trimming removed 5 bases from V and 4 bases from J, with 8 bases in between. Germline loops: CDR1 MDHEN, CDR2 SYDVKM. This CDR3 has 12 residues. The DNA for the CDR3 is TGTGCCAGCAGTATGACAAGCTATGGCTACACCTTC. Translated: CASSMTSYGYTF.

The count of this clone is one. The rearrangement joins TRBV7-9 to TRBJ2-7; D is ambiguous. The germline CDR1 and CDR2 sequences are SEHNR and FQNEAQ (reference sequence). Between the trimmed V and J ends, which lost 7 bases and 2 bases, there was a span of 12 bases. The CDR3 is 13 amino acids. The CDR3 here is CASTMGSAYEQYF. CDR3 DNA: TGTGCCAGCACCATGGGCTCTGCCTACGAGCAGTACTTC.

V usage is TRBV6-5 and J usage is TRBJ2-5, with 8 nucleotides matching TRBD2. Trimming removed 2 bases from V and 3 bases from J; junction bases left unmatched: 5. Germline values: CDR1 MNHEY, CDR2 SVGAGI. CDR3 size: 15 residues. The CDR3 is CASSYRLAGKETQYF. Written as DNA, the CDR3 is TGTGCCAGCAGTTACCGGTTAGCGGGAAAAGAGACCCAGTACTTC.

The V and J genes are TRBV5-1 and TRBJ1-4; D unresolved. The germline gives CDR1 SGHRS, CDR2 YFSETQ. The CDR3 runs to 15 residues. The V end lost 3 bases, the J end lost 0 bases, and 9 bases lay between the germline ends. In nucleotides, the CDR3 is TGCGCCAGCAGCTCCCTCCCCTCAACTAATGAAAAACTGTTTTTT. As protein: CASSSLPSTNEKLFF.

This clone appeared a few times. This chain joins TRBV19 and TRBJ1-5; 8 bases match TRBD1. The CDR3 has 15 residues. Germline V CDR1 and CDR2: LNHDA, SQIVND (reference sequence). J was trimmed by 7 bases and V by 3 bases; bases with no gene match: 8. CDR3 protein: CASSIRTGFRQPQHF. CDR3 nucleotide sequence: TGTGCCAGTAGTATCAGGACAGGGTTTCGGCAGCCCCAGCATTTT. Variable domain in full (rest from reference TRBV19 and TRBJ1-5): DGGITQSPKYLFRKEGQNVTLSCEQNLNHDAMYWYRQDPGQGLRLIYYSQIVNDFQKGDIAEGYSVSREKKESFPLTVTSAQKNPTAFYLCASSIRTGFRQPQHFGDGTRLSIL.

The chain recombines TRBV25-1 with TRBJ1-2; 9 bases agree with TRBD1. Unmatched junction bases numbered 10, after V lost 6 bases and J lost 8 bases. This CDR3 spans 14 amino acids. Germline CDR1 and CDR2: MGHDK and SYGVNS. Written as DNA, the CDR3 is TGTGCCAGCAGGGGACAGGGACCGGTCTGGGGCTACACCTTC. Protein: CASRGQGPVWGYTF.

J is TRBJ2-2 and V is TRBV6-2 or TRBV6-3, with TRBD2 matching over 8 bases. CDR3 length equals 17 residues. Germline CDR1 reads MNHEY; CDR2 reads SVGEGT. After removal of 6 bases from V and 0 bases from J, the junction contained 9 bases not matched to a gene. Here the CDR3 reads CASSPSAGGSNTGELFF. DNA of the CDR3: TGTGCCAGCAGCCCTTCTGCGGGGGGATCGAACACCGGGGAGCTGTTTTTT.